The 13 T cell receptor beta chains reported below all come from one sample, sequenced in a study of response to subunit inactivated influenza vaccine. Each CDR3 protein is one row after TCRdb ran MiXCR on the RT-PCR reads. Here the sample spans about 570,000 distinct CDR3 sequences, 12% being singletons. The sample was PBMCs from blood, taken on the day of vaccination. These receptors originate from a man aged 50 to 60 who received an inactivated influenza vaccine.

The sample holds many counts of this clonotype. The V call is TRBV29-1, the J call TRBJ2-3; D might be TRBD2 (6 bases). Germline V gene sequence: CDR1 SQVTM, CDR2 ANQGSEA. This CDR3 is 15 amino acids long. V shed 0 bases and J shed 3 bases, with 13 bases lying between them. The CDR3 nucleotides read TGCAGCGTTGAAGATCCCATCGGACTAACAGATACGCAGTATTTT. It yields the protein CSVEDPIGLTDTQYF.

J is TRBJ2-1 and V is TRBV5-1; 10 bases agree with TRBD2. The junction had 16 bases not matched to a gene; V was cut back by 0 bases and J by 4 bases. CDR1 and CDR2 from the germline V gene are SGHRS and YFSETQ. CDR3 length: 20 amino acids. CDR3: CASSLVVLAGARGFYNEQFF. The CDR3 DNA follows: TGCGCCAGCAGCTTGGTGGTCCTAGCGGGAGCCCGAGGGTTTTACAATGAGCAGTTCTTC.

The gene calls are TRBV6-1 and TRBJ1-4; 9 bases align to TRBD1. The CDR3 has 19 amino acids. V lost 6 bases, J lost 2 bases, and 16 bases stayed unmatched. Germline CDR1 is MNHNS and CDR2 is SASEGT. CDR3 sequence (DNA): TGTGCCAGCAGCAAAACCGGGACAGGGACCTTATCTACTAATGAAAAACTGTTTTTT. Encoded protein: CASSKTGTGTLSTNEKLFF.

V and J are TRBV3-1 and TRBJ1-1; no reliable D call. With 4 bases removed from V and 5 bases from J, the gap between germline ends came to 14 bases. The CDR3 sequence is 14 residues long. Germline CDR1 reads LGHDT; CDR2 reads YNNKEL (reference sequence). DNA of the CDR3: TGTGCCAGCAGCCCCCGTCAATACCGGACTGAAGCTTTCTTT. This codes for CASSPRQYRTEAFF.

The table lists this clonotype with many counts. CDR3: CAISPGTGGGYTF. In DNA, the CDR3 is TGTGCCATCAGTCCCGGGACAGGGGGTGGCTACACCTTC. This chain links TRBV10-3 with TRBJ1-2, with TRBD1 matching 11 bases. The CDR3 runs to 13 residues. CDR1 ENHRY and CDR2 SYGVKD come from the germline V gene. The junction had 3 bases not matched to a gene; V was cut back by 5 bases and J by 7 bases.

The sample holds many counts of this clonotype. The CDR3 DNA is TGTGCCAGCAGCTTATTGGAGTTGAACTTTCCCGGGGAGCTGTTTTTT. Translation: CASSLLELNFPGELFF. The chain couples TRBV7-2 to TRBJ2-2; D remains unclear. Trimming removed 2 bases at V and 6 bases at J, with 16 bases between. The CDR3 has 16 residues. Germline values: CDR1 SGHTA, CDR2 FQGNSA.

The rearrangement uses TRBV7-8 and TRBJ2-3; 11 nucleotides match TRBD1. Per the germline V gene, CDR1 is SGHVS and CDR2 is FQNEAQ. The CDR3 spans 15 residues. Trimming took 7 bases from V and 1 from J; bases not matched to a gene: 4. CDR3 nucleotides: TGTGCCAGCACCCTGGGACAGGGGGGCACAGATACGCAGTATTTT. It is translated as CASTLGQGGTDTQYF.

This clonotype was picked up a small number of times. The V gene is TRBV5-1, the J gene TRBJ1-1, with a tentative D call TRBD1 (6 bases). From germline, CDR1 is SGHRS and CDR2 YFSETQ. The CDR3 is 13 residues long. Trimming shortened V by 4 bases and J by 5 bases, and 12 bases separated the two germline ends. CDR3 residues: CASSAERGTEAFF. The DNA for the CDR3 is TGCGCCAGCAGCGCAGAGAGGGGGACTGAAGCTTTCTTT.

The CDR3 DNA is TGCAGTGCTAGTTCTACCATGAACACTGAAGCTTTCTTT. This codes for CSASSTMNTEAFF. This chain connects TRBV20-1 to TRBJ1-1; no clear D gene. The V end was cut by 3 bases, the J end by 0 bases, with 8 bases between. Germline CDR1 is DFQATT and CDR2 is SNEGSKA (reference sequence). There are 13 residues in the CDR3.

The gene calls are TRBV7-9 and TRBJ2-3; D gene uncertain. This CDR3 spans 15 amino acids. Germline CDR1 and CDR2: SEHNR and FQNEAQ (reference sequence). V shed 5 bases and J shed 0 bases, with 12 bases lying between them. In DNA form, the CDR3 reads TGTGCCAGCAGCGAACCTCAAAAAAGCACAGATACGCAGTATTTT. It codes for CASSEPQKSTDTQYF. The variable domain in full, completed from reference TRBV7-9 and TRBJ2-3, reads DTGVSQNPRHKITKRGQNVTFRCDPISEHNRLYWYRQTLGQGPEFLTYFQNEAQLEKSRLLSDRFSAERPKGSFSTLEIQRTEQGDSAMYLCASSEPQKSTDTQYFGPGTRLTVL.

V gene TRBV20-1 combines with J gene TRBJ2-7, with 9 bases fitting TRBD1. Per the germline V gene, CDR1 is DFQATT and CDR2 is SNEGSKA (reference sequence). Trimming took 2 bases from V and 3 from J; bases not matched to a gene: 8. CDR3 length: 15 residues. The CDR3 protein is CSARSATGGIYEQYF. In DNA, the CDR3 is TGCAGTGCTAGATCGGCGACAGGGGGAATCTACGAGCAGTACTTC.

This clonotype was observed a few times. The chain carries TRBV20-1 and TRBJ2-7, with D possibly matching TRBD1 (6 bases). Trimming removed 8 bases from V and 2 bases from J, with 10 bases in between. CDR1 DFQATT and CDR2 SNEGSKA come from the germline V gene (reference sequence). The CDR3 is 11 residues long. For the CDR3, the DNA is TGCAGTACACCAGGGGCCTACGAGCAGTACTTC. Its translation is CSTPGAYEQYF.

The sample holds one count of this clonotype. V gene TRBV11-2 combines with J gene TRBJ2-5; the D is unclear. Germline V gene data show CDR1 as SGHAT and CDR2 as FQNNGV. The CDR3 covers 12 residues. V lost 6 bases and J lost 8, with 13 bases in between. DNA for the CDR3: TGTGCCAGCAGACCAGACTCCGCCACCCAGTACTTC. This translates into CASRPDSATQYF.